A selection of T cell receptor beta chains follows, all from one sample in a study of regulatory dendritic cells for organ transplantation. Assay: immunoSEQ multiplex PCR; the TCRdb copy retains only in-frame clones and omits some. This sample has over 9,000 clones; around 66% occur once, and the top ten carry approximately 17%. Sequenced input: memory CD8+ T cells from blood. The receptors originated from a human donor in good health. Both conserved end residues are part of each CDR3. The D gene is left open where the match is weak. Clone size, where shown, is once, few, many, or a class for clones that have expanded.

>TRBV11-2|.|TRBD1|14|TRBJ2-1
TGTGCCAGCAGCTCAAAGGGGGCCGGGAATGAGCAGTTCTTC
CASSSKGAGNEQFF
>TRBV27|.|TRBD2|18|TRBJ2-2
TGTGCCAGCAGTTTACTAGCGGGAGTTAAGGGGGAGACCGGGGAGCTGTTTTTT
CASSLLAGVKGETGELFF
>TRBV10-3|.|.|13|TRBJ2-7
TGTGCCATCAGTGTTAGCGCCTACTACGAGCAGTACTTC
CAISVSAYYEQYF
>TRBV4-2|.|.|15|TRBJ1-1
TGTGCCAGCAGCCAAGACAGGACCGCTAAGCCTGAAGCTTTCTTT
CASSQDRTAKPEAFF
>TRBV5-4|.|.|15|TRBJ2-7
TGCGCCAGCAGCCAAGTAGGAGCAGGGGAACACGAGCAGTACTTC
CASSQVGAGEHEQYF
>TRBV18|few|.|14|TRBJ2-3
TGTGCCAGCTCACCCGTAGGGAGCACAGATACGCAGTATTTT
CASSPVGSTDTQYF
>TRBV28|.|TRBD2|18|TRBJ2-1
TGTGCCAGCAGTTCTCTAGGCACCGGGACTAGCAGTGTCAATGAGCAGTTCTTC
CASSSLGTGTSSVNEQFF
>TRBV6-5|.|.|13|TRBJ2-7
TGTGCCAGCGGTCGGCCAGGGGGGGACGAGCAGTACTTC
CASGRPGGDEQYF
>TRBV19|few|.|13|TRBJ1-1
TGTGCCAGTAGTAAAGAGGGGAGGACTGAAGCTTTCTTT
CASSKEGRTEAFF
>TRBV2|.|.|14|TRBJ2-1
TGTGCCAGCAAGATGGAGGGAGCCTACAATGAGCAGTTCTTC
CASKMEGAYNEQFF
>TRBV4-2|.|TRBD2|17|TRBJ2-1
TGTGCCAGCAGCCAAGATTATGCAGCGGGGGAATACAATGAGCAGTTCTTC
CASSQDYAAGEYNEQFF
>TRBV6-4|.|TRBD1|15|TRBJ2-2
TGTGCCAGCAGTGCGGGACAGGGGGGCACCGGGGAGCTGTTTTTT
CASSAGQGGTGELFF
>TRBV6-5|.|.|14|TRBJ2-2
TGTGCCAGCAGTTACGGGAGGTCCACCGGGGAGCTGTTTTTT
CASSYGRSTGELFF
>TRBV7-9|.|.|10|TRBJ1-2
TGTGCCAGCTACCTCGGGGGCTACACCTTC
CASYLGGYTF
>TRBV5-8|.|.|16|TRBJ2-2
TGTGCCAGCAGGCCGAATCGGGACGGGACCACCGGGGAGCTGTTTTTT
CASRPNRDGTTGELFF
>TRBV6-1|.|.|15|TRBJ2-1
TGTGCCAGCAGTGACTACATCGACTCCTACAATGAGCAGTTCTTC
CASSDYIDSYNEQFF
>TRBV4-1|few|TRBD1|16|TRBJ1-2
TGCGCCAGCAGCCGGCCGGGACAGGGGTCGTACTATGGCTACACCTTC
CASSRPGQGSYYGYTF
>TRBV28|.|.|17|TRBJ1-3
TGTGCCAGCAGTTTAGGTCGTTCCCTGTTCACGGGTCGAGCCATATATTTT
CASSLGRSLFTGRAIYF
>TRBV7-6|.|TRBD2|14|TRBJ2-7
TGTGCCAGCAGCTGGGCTAGCGGGAGCTACGAGCAGTACTTC
CASSWASGSYEQYF
>TRBV15|.|.|15|TRBJ1-6
TGTGCCACCAGCGGTCGAAACGGCTATAATTCACCCCTCCACTTT
CATSGRNGYNSPLHF